One T cell receptor (beta chain) is described in this entry. Its antigen remains unknown. This specimen comes from a study of cytomegalovirus exposure and HLA in healthy donors. Whole-study results and caveats: HLA alleles showed associations with about 15,000 TCR beta sequences in a later analysis, at a 0.05 false discovery rate.

The PCR employed 60 Vbeta primers together with 13 Jbeta primers. Profiling relied on immunoSEQ multiplex PCR, and the TCRdb table lists in-frame clones only, not all of them. The table records more than 150,000 clones, more than 75% of them present only once. Trimming took off 6 bases at V and 0 bases at J, with 6 bases between the two ends. Germline CDR1 reads MNHEY; CDR2 reads SVGAGI. This CDR3 is built from 13 residues. Donors showed nominal health when sampled, although they likely had unrecorded immune exposures. This chain links TRBV6-5 with TRBJ1-5, with unresolved D. The clonotype originates from a woman aged 18-29 years in good health and CMV-seronegative. Sequenced: PBMCs. CDR3 nucleotides: TGTGCCAGCAGGCGGAATAGCAATCAGCCCCAGCATTTT. Its translation: CASRRNSNQPQHF.